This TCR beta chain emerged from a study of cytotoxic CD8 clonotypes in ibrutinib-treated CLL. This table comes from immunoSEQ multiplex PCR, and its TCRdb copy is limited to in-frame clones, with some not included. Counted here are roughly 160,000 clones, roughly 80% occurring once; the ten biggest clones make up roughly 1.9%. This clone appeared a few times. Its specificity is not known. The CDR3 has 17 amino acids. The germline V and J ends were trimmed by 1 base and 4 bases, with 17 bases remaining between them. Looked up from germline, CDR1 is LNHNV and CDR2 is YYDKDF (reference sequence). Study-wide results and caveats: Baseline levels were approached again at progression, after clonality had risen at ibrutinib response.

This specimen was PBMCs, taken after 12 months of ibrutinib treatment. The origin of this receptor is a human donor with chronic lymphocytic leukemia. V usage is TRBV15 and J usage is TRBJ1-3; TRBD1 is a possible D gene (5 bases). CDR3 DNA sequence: TGTGCCACCAGCAGAGGAGCCGGGACGGGAAGGGGAAACACCATATATTTT. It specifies CATSRGAGTGRGNTIYF.